This T cell receptor beta chain was obtained from a study of cytomegalovirus exposure and HLA in healthy donors. About this clone itself: Its target is not known.

Study observations and caveats: The authors later found most CMV-associated TCR beta chains appeared HLA-restricted. The CMV antigen specificity of three CMV-associated chains was confirmed through in vitro analysis.

PCR used 60 Vbeta primers and 13 Jbeta primers. Some clones are missing from TCRdb's copy, which holds only in-frame ones; the method was immunoSEQ multiplex PCR. Among 55,000 to 70,000 clones listed, 80% were seen once. The V segment lost 2 bases and the J segment 6 bases; nucleotides outside the gene matches: 4. The CDR3 consists of 14 residues. Germline CDR1 and CDR2: SGDLS and YYNGEE. The TCR originated in a male donor in good health and CMV-seronegative. Sequencing used PBMCs. The chain is built from TRBV9 and TRBJ2-4; 8 nucleotides match TRBD1. For the CDR3, the DNA is TGTGCCAGCAGCGTGGACAGGGATAGAAACATTCAGTACTTC. Amino acids: CASSVDRDRNIQYF.